This TCR beta chain derives from a study of human T cells and chemical hapten exposure. Study in general: Skin on the upper inner arm, approximately 2 cm by approximately 2 cm in size, was sensitized with 2% DPC.

TCRdb reprocessed the RACE reads via MiXCR and lists one record per CDR3 protein. The sample records around 190,000 distinct CDR3 sequences, approximately 20% being singletons. Time point described: patch test 1, 2 weeks after DPC sensitization. As to treatment: therapeutic diphenylcyclopropenone sensitization with weekly scalp DPC. Trimming pared 4 bases from V and 4 bases from J, leaving 10 bases between. Germline-derived CDR1 and CDR2 are SGHVS and FQNEAQ. This CDR3 has 13 amino acids. Study-wide results and limits: The number of TCRs over 1 in 1000 frequency stayed unchanged after DPC. Significantly more large CDR3 similarity clusters were formed by expanded TCRs than by controls.

The table lists this clonotype with a few counts. No antigen is known for it. The TCR sequence derives from a woman aged 45 to 65 with alopecia areata. Some clones in this sample may be carry-over from other donors' samples. The specimen was whole blood, collected in connection with sensitization to the hapten diphenylcyclopropenone (DPC). The V and J genes are TRBV7-8 and TRBJ1-1, with unresolved D. The CDR3 DNA sequence: TGTGCCAGCAGCTCCCTGGTGGGCACTGAAGCTTTCTTT. This encodes CASSSLVGTEAFF. Filled out from reference TRBV7-8 and TRBJ1-1, the complete variable domain reads GAGVSQSPRYKVAKRGQDVALRCDPISGHVSLFWYQQALGQGPEFLTYFQNEAQLDKSGLPSDRFFAERPEGSVSTLKIQRTQQEDSAVYLCASSSLVGTEAFFGQGTRLTVV.